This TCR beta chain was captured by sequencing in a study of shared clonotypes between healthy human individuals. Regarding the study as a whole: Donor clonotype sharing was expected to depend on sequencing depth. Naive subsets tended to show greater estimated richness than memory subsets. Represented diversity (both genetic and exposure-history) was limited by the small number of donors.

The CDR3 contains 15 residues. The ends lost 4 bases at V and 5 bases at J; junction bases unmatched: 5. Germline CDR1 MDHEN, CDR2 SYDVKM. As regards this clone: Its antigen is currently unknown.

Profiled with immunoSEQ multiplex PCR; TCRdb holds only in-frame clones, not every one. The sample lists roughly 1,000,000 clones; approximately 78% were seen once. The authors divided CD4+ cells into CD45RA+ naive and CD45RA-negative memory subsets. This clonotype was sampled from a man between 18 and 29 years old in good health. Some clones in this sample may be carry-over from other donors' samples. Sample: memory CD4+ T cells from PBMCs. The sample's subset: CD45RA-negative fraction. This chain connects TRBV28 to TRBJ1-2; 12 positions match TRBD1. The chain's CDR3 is CASSSGTGGRYGYTF. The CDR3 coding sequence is TGTGCCAGCAGTTCCGGGACAGGGGGCCGGTATGGCTACACCTTC.